Presented here are 10 T cell receptor beta chains from one specimen sequenced in a study of neurological immune-mediated disorders. In TCRdb, the 5' RACE reads were re-called with MiXCR into one record per CDR3 protein. The sample yields 40,000 to 55,000 distinct CDR3 sequences, 10% seen once. The sample was PBMCs. Receptors originate from a woman aged 40 to 49 with HTLV-1-associated myelopathy (HAM/TSP).

This clonotype was counted many times. V gene TRBV10-3 combines with J gene TRBJ1-2, with D maybe TRBD1 (6 bases). Trimming cost V 8 bases and J 2 bases, with 21 bases left between them. This CDR3 comprises 16 residues. CDR1 and CDR2 (germline): ENHRY, SYGVKD. The CDR3 sequence: CAIGNGEQGLNYGYTF. The CDR3 DNA follows: TGTGCCATCGGTAATGGGGAGCAGGGGCTGAACTATGGCTACACCTTC.

In this sample, this clonotype turned up many times. V gene TRBV4-3 combines with J gene TRBJ1-4; D uncertain. The germline gives CDR1 LGHNA, CDR2 YSLEER. The CDR3 has 14 amino acids. V lost 0 bases and J lost 5, with 7 bases in between. CDR3: CASSQDGENEKLFF. CDR3 nucleotide sequence: TGCGCCAGCAGCCAAGATGGGGAGAATGAAAAACTGTTTTTT.

This clonotype has ten or more counts. In nucleotides, the CDR3 is TGTGCCAGCAGCCAAGTGAACAGAGATGGCTACACCTTC. Translated, it gives CASSQVNRDGYTF. The chain joins TRBV3-1 to TRBJ1-2; unclear D gene. Per the germline V gene, CDR1 is LGHDT and CDR2 is YNNKEL (reference sequence). V shed 1 base and J shed 6 bases, with 9 bases lying between them. The CDR3 has 13 residues.

This clonotype was detected many times. This chain connects TRBV12-3 or TRBV12-4 to TRBJ1-1; D might be TRBD1 (6 bases). The V and J ends lost 6 bases and 0 bases respectively, with 11 bases between them. There are 14 residues in the CDR3. The CDR3 DNA follows: TGTGCCAGCAGCCCGGGACACCTGAACACTGAAGCTTTCTTT. It is translated as CASSPGHLNTEAFF.

This clonotype showed up many times. The gene calls are TRBV12-3 or TRBV12-4 and TRBJ2-3; D ambiguous. The V end lost 2 bases, the J end lost 2 bases, and 8 bases lay between the germline ends. The CDR3 spans 14 residues. The CDR3 region is CASSLLGSTDTQYF. In DNA form, the CDR3 reads TGTGCCAGCAGTTTACTCGGGTCCACAGATACGCAGTATTTT.

This clonotype appeared many times. V and J are TRBV24-1 and TRBJ1-1; D is unresolved. This CDR3 is 13 amino acids long. CDR1 and CDR2 from the germline V gene are KGHDR and SFDVKD. With 7 bases removed from V and 6 bases from J, the gap between germline ends came to 14 bases. In DNA, the CDR3 is TGTGCCACCAGCCAAGCAGACGGATCTGAAGCTTTCTTT. Translated: CATSQADGSEAFF.

The sample holds many counts of this clonotype. This chain uses TRBV5-5 with TRBJ2-3; no reliable D call. The germline V gene encodes CDR1 SGHKS and CDR2 YYEKEE (reference sequence). V lost 2 bases to trimming and J lost 1 base, with 5 bases between them. The CDR3 loop spans 13 amino acids. The CDR3 is CASSFPGTDTQYF. CDR3 coding DNA: TGTGCCAGCAGCTTTCCAGGCACAGATACGCAGTATTTT.

This clonotype was counted at least ten times. The chain recombines TRBV5-1 with TRBJ2-1; D unclear. There are 14 residues in the CDR3. Deletions cut 0 bases from V and 8 bases from J, with 12 bases between. Looked up from germline, CDR1 is SGHRS and CDR2 is YFSETQ. CDR3 sequence: CASSLGSPRDEQFF. The CDR3, as DNA: TGCGCCAGCAGCTTGGGTTCACCAAGGGATGAGCAGTTCTTC.

This clonotype was observed at least ten times. The rearrangement uses TRBV20-1 and TRBJ1-6, with TRBD1 matching 10 bases. CDR3 length: 15 amino acids. The V and J ends lost 0 bases and 9 bases, in that order; junction bases with no gene match: 5. Germline loops: CDR1 DFQATT, CDR2 SNEGSKA (reference sequence). The CDR3 region is CSARDRDRGSSPLHF. The CDR3 nucleotides read TGCAGTGCTAGAGATAGGGACAGGGGCAGTTCACCCCTCCACTTT.

This clonotype was observed many times. The chain uses TRBV4-1 and TRBJ2-3, with 8 bases matching TRBD2. The CDR3 covers 15 residues. V dropped 4 bases and J dropped 5; count of bases not matched to a gene: 8. Germline V gives CDR1 MGHRA, CDR2 YSYEKL. The DNA of the CDR3 is TGCGCCAGCAGCCGTAGCGGGGCCTCCGGAGATACGCAGTATTTT. Protein sequence: CASSRSGASGDTQYF.